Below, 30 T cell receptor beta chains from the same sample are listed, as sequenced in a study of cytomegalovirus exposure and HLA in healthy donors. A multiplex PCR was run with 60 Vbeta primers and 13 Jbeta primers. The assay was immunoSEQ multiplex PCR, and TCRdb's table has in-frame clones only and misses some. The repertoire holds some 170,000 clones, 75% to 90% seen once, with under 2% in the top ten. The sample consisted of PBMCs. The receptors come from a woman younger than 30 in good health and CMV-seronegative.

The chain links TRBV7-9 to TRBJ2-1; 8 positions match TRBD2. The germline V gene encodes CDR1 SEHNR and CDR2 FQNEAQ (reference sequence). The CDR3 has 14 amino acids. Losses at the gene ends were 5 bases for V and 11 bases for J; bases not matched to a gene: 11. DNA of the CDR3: TGTGCCAGCAGCCAGCGGGAGAGGTTAAATAAGCAGTTCTTC. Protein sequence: CASSQRERLNKQFF.

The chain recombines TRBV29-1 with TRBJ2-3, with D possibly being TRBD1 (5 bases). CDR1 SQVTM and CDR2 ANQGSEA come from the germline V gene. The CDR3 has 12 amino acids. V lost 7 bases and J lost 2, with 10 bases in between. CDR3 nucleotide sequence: TGCAGCGGCCGACAGTCCACAGATACGCAGTATTTT. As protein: CSGRQSTDTQYF.

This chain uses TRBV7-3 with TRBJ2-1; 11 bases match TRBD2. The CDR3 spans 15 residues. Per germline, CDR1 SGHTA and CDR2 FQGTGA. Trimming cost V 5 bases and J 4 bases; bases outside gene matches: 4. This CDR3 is CASSMGLAEYNEQFF. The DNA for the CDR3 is TGTGCCAGCAGCATGGGACTAGCGGAGTACAATGAGCAGTTCTTC.

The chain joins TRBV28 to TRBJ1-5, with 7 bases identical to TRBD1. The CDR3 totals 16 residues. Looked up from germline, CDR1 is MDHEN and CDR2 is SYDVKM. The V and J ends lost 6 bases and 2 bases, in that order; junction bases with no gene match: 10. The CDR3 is CASRKGGTVGNQPQHF. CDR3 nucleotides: TGTGCCAGCAGGAAGGGCGGGACAGTGGGCAATCAGCCCCAGCATTTT.

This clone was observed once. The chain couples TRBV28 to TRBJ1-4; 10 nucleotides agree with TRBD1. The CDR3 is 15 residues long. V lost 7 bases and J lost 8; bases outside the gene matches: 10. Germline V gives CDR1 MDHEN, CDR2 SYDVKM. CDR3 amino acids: CASTTGGTGDEKLFF. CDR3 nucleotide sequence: TGTGCCAGCACCACTGGCGGGACAGGGGACGAAAAACTGTTTTTT.

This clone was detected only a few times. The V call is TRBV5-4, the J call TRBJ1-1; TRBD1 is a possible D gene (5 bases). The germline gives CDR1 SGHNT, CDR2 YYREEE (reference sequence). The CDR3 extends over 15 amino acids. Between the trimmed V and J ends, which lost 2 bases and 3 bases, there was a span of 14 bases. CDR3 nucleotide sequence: TGTGCCAGCAGCTTAGGTCAGGGTTCGGACACTGAAGCTTTCTTT. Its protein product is CASSLGQGSDTEAFF.

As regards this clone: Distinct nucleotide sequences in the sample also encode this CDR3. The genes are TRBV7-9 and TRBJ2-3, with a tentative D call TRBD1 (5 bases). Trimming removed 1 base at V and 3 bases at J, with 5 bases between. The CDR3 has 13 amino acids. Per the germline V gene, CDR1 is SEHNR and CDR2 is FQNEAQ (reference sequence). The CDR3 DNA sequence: TGTGCCAGCAGCTTAGAGGGGACAGATACGCAGTATTTT. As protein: CASSLEGTDTQYF.

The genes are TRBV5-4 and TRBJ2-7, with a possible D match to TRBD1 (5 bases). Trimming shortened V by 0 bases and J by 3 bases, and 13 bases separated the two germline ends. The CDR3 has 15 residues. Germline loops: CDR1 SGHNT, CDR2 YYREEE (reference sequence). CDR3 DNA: TGTGCCAGCAGCTTGGATCAGGGTCGGTTCTACGAGCAGTACTTC. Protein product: CASSLDQGRFYEQYF.

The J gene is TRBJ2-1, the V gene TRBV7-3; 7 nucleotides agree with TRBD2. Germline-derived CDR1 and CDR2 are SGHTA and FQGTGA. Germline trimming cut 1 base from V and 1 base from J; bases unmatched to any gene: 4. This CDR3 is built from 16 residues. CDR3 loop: CASSLSAGVSYNEQFF. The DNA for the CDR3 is TGTGCCAGCAGCTTAAGCGCGGGAGTGTCCTACAATGAGCAGTTCTTC.

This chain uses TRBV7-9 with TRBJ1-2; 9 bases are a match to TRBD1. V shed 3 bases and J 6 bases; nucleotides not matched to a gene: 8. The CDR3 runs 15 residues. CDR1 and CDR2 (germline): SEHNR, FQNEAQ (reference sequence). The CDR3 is CASSLAGTGRNGYTF. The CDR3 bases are TGTGCCAGCAGCTTGGCCGGGACAGGGAGGAATGGCTACACCTTC.

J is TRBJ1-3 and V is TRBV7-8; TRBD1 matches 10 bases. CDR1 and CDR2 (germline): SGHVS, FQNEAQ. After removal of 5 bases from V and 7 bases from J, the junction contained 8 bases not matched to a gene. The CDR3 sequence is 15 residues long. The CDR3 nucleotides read TGTGCCAGCAGCAGCACCCCGACAGGGGGCAACACCATATATTTT. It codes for CASSSTPTGGNTIYF.

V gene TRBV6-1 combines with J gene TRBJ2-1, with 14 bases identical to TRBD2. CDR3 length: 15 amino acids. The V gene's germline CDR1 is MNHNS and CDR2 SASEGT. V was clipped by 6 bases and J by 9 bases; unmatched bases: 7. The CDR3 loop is CASRDGTSGSGEQFF. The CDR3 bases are TGTGCCAGCAGGGACGGGACTAGCGGGAGCGGTGAGCAGTTCTTC.

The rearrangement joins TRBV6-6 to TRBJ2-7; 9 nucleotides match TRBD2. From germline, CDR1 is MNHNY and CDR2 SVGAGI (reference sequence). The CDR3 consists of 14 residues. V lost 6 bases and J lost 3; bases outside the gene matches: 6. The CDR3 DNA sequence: TGTGCCAGCAGGAGGGCGGGGGGGAACTACGAGCAGTACTTC. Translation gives CASRRAGGNYEQYF.

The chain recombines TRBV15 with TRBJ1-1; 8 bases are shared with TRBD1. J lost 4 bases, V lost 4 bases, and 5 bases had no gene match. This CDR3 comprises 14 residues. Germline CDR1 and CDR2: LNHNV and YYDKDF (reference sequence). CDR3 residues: CATSTGQGSTEAFF. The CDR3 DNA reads TGTGCCACCAGCACAGGACAGGGTAGCACTGAAGCTTTCTTT.

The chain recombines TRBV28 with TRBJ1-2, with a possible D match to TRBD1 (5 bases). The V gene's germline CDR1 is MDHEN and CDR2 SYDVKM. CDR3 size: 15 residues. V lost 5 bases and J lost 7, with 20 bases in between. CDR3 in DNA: TGTGCCAGCAGTCTTCCCCGGGACTATCGGTCTGGCTACACCTTC. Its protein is CASSLPRDYRSGYTF.

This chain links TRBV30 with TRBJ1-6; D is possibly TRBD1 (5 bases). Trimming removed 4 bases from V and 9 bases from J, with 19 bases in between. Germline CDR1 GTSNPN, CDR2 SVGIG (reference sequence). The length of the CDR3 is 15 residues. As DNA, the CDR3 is TGTGCCTGGACCGGCGTCGGCAGGGAACCTTCACCCCTCCACTTT. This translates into CAWTGVGREPSPLHF. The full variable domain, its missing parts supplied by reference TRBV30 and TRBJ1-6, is SQTIHQWPATLVQPVGSPLSLECTVEGTSNPNLYWYRQAAGRGLQLLFYSVGIGQISSEVPQNLSASRPQDRQFILSSKKLLLSDSGFYLCAWTGVGREPSPLHFGNGTRLTVT.

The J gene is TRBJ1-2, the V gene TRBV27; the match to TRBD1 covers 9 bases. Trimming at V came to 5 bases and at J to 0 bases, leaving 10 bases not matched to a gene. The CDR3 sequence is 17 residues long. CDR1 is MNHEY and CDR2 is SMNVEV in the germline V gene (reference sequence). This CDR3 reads CASSMLGQGKTNYGYTF. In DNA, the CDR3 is TGTGCCAGCAGTATGCTAGGACAGGGGAAAACTAACTATGGCTACACCTTC.

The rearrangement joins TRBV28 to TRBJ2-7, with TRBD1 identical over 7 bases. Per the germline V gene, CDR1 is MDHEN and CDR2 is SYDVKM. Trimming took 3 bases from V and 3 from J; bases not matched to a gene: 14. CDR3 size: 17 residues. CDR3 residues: CASSFPPPGTAHYEQYF. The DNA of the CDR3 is TGTGCCAGCAGTTTTCCGCCCCCCGGGACAGCGCACTACGAGCAGTACTTC.

The CDR3 nucleotides read TGTGCCAGCAGCTTGTACGGGGGGTGGGAGCAGTTCTTC. Encoded protein: CASSLYGGWEQFF. The rearrangement joins TRBV5-6 to TRBJ2-1, with 7 bases that match TRBD2. CDR1 SGHDT and CDR2 YYEEEE come from the germline V gene. This CDR3 is built from 13 residues. After removal of 1 base from V and 10 bases from J, the junction contained 5 bases not matched to a gene.

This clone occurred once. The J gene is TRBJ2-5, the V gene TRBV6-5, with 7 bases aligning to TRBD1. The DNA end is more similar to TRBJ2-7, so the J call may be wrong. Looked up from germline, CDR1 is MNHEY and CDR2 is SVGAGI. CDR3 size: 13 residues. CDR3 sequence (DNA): TGTGCCAGCAGTAGGGACAGCTTCTACGAGCAGTACTTC. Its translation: CASSRDSFYEQYF.

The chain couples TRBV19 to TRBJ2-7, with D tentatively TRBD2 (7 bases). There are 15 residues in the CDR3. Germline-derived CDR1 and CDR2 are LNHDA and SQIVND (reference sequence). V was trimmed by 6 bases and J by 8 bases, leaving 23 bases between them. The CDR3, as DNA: TGTGCCAGTAGACCAACGGGGGGCCTGGGTAACAAGCAGTACTTC. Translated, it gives CASRPTGGLGNKQYF.

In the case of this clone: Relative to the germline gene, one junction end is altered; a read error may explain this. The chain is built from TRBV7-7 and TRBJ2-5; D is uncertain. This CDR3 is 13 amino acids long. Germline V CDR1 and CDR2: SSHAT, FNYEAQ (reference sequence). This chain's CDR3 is CASSLEQQETQYF. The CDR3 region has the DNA TGTGCTAGCAGCTTAGAACAGCAAGAGACCCAGTACTTC.

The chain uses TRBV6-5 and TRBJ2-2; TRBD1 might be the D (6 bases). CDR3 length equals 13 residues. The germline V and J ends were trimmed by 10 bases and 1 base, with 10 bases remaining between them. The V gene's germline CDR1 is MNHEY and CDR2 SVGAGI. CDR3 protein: CATLGQNTGELFF. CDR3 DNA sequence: TGTGCCACCTTGGGACAGAACACCGGGGAGCTGTTTTTT.

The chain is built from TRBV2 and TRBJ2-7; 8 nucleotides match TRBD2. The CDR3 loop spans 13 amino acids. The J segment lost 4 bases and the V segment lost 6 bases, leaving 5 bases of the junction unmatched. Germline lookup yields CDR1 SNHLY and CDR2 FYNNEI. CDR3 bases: TGTGCCAGCAGAGTAGCGGGGCGGTACGAGCAGTACTTC. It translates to CASRVAGRYEQYF. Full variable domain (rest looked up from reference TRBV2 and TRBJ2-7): EPEVTQTPSHQVTQMGQEVILRCVPISNHLYFYWYRQILGQKVEFLVSFYNNEISEKSEIFDDQFSVERPDGSNFTLKIRSTKLEDSAMYFCASRVAGRYEQYFGPGTRLTVT.

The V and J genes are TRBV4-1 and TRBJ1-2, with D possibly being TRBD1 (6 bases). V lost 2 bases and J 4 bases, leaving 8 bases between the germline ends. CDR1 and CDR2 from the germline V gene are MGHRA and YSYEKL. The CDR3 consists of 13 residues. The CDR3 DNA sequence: TGCGCCAGCAGCCAATCACAGGGCTATGGCTACACCTTC. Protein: CASSQSQGYGYTF.

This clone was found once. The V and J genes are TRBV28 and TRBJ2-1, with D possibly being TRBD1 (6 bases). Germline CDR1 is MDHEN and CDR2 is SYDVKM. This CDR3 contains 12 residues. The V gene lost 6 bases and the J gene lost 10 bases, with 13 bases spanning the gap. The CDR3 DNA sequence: TGTGCCAGCAGGTCACAGGGAAACGAGCAGTTCTTC. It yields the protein CASRSQGNEQFF. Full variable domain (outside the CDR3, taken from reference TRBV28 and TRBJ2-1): DVKVTQSSRYLVKRTGEKVFLECVQDMDHENMFWYRQDPGLGLRLIYFSYDVKMKEKGDIPEGYSVSREKKERFSLILESASTNQTSMYLCASRSQGNEQFFGPGTRLTVL.

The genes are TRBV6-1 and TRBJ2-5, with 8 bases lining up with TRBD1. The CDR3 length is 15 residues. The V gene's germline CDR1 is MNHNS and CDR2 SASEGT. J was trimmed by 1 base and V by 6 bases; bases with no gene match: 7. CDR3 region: CASSGTGLAQETQYF. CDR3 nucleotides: TGTGCCAGCAGCGGGACAGGCTTAGCCCAAGAGACCCAGTACTTC.

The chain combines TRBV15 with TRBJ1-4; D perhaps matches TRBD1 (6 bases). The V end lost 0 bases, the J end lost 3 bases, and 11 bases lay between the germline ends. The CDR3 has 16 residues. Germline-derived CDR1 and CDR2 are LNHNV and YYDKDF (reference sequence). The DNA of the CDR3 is TGTGCCACCAGCAGAGACAGGGGTGGGTCTAATGAAAAACTGTTTTTT. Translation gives CATSRDRGGSNEKLFF.

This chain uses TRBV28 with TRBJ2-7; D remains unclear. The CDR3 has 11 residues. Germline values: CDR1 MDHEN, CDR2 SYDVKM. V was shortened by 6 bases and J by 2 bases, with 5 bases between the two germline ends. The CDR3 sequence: CASSSAYEQYF. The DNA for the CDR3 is TGTGCCAGCAGCTCTGCCTACGAGCAGTACTTC.

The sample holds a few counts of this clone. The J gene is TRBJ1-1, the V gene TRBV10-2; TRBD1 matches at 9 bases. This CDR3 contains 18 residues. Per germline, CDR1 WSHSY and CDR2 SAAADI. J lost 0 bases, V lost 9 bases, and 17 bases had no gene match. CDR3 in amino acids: CASIPSPGQGLMNTEAFF. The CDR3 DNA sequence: TGCGCCAGTATTCCCTCGCCGGGACAGGGTTTAATGAACACTGAAGCTTTCTTT.